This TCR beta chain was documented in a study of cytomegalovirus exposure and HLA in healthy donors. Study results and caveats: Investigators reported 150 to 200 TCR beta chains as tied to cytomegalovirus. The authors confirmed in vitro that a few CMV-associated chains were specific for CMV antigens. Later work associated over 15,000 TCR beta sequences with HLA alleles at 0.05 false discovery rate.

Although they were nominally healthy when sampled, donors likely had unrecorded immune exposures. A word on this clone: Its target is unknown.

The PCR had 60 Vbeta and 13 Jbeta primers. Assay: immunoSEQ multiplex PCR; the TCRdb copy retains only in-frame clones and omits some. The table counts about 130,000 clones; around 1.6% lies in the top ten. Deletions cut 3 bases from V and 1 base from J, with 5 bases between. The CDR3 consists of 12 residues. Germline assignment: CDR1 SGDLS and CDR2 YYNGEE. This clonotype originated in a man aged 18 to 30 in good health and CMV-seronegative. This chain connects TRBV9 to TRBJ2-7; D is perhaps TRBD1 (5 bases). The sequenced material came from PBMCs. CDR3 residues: CASSGQSYEQYF. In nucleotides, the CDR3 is TGTGCCAGCAGCGGACAGTCCTACGAGCAGTACTTC. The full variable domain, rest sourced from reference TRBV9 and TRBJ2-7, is DSGVTQTPKHLITATGQRVTLRCSPRSGDLSVYWYQQSLDQGLQFLIQYYNGEERAKGNILERFSAQQFPDLHSELNLSSLELGDSALYFCASSGQSYEQYFGPGTRLTVT.